These T cell receptor beta chains were read from a single sample in a study of identical twins. TCRdb re-called the 5' RACE reads with MiXCR, one entry per CDR3 protein. The sample carries hundreds of thousands of distinct CDR3 sequences, nearly 9.5% recorded once. The same sample was also studied in work on yellow fever vaccine responses in identical twins.

The sample consisted of CD8+ T cells sorted from blood. These receptors were obtained from a woman under 30 in good health. CDR3s include the opening cysteine and the closing phenylalanine or tryptophan. The D gene is left open where the match is weak. Clone size is shown for a subset of rows, as once, few, many or a class of expanded clone.

TGTGCTAGCAGCTTAGATGGTGACGGCGGGGAGCTGTTTTTT,CASSLDGDGGELFF,few,TRBV7-7,TRBJ2-2,NA
TGCAGTGCTAGAGACCTCCGGGGGGGGGTGAATGAGCAGTTCTTC,CSARDLRGGVNEQFF,many,TRBV20-1,TRBJ2-1,TRBD2
TGTGCCAGCAACTCTGGACAGGGATTTTACGAGCAGTACTTC,CASNSGQGFYEQYF,NA,TRBV25-1,TRBJ2-7,TRBD1
TGTGCCAGCAGCGTACCTTACACAGATACGCAGTATTTT,CASSVPYTDTQYF,many,TRBV7-9,TRBJ2-3,NA
TGTGCCAGCAGCTTCACAAACACCTACGAGCAGTACTTC,CASSFTNTYEQYF,many,TRBV7-2,TRBJ2-7,NA
TGCAGCGTTGACGGTATTGTTAACAATGAGCAGTTCTTC,CSVDGIVNNEQFF,NA,TRBV29-1,TRBJ2-1,NA
TGCGCCAGCAGCCAAGTGGACTGGACGACCGGGGAGCTGTTTTTT,CASSQVDWTTGELFF,NA,TRBV4-1,TRBJ2-2,NA
TGTGCCAGCAGCCAAGATCGGGAGGGCCTGAGGAATGAGCAGTTCTTC,CASSQDREGLRNEQFF,few,TRBV4-2,TRBJ2-1,TRBD2
TGTGCCAGCAGCCGCTGGGTGGGGGGGACAGGAGACGAGCAGTACTTC,CASSRWVGGTGDEQYF,NA,TRBV5-8,TRBJ2-7,NA
TGTGCCACCAGCAGATCCGCGAGCGGGTTTCGGCCAAATGAGCAGTTCTTC,CATSRSASGFRPNEQFF,many,TRBV15,TRBJ2-1,NA
TGTGCCAGCAGCTTTTGGGGACTAGAGGGAGATACGCAGTATTTT,CASSFWGLEGDTQYF,few,TRBV7-3,TRBJ2-3,TRBD2
TGTGCCAGCAGTTTAGAGCCTAGAGGGTACGAGCAGTACTTC,CASSLEPRGYEQYF,many,TRBV12-3/TRBV12-4,TRBJ2-7,NA
TGTGCCAGCAGTTGGAGGGGAGCGGGGGAGCTGTTTTTT,CASSWRGAGELFF,few,TRBV6-2/TRBV6-3,TRBJ2-2,NA
TGTGCCAGCAGCTTAGTAGGCCCGAACTCCTACGAGCAGTACTTC,CASSLVGPNSYEQYF,NA,TRBV11-2,TRBJ2-7,NA
TGTGCCATCAGTGAGGGGCTAGAGACCGGGGAGCTGTTTTTT,CAISEGLETGELFF,few,TRBV10-3,TRBJ2-2,NA
TGTGCCAGCAGCTTAGAGGGGGACAGTTCCCCGGAAGCTTTCTTT,CASSLEGDSSPEAFF,few,TRBV7-6,TRBJ1-1,TRBD1
TGTGCCATCAGTGGCACAGGCATGAACACTGAAGCTTTCTTT,CAISGTGMNTEAFF,few,TRBV10-3,TRBJ1-1,NA
TGCGCCAGCAGCGAGTCTAGCGGGAACACAGATACGCAGTATTTT,CASSESSGNTDTQYF,many,TRBV5-1,TRBJ2-3,TRBD2
TGTGCCAGCAGCTGGACAGGGCGGGACCGTTCACCCCTCCACTTT,CASSWTGRDRSPLHF,few,TRBV7-9,TRBJ1-6,TRBD1
TGCGCCAGCAGCACGGAGGGACAGGGTGGCTACAATGAGCAGTTCTTC,CASSTEGQGGYNEQFF,few,TRBV5-1,TRBJ2-1,TRBD1
TGTGCCTGGAGTGTACAGAACTCCTACAATGAGCAGTTCTTC,CAWSVQNSYNEQFF,few,TRBV30,TRBJ2-1,NA
TGTGCCAGCAGTTTATCGGGGGACTTCACAGATACGCAGTATTTT,CASSLSGDFTDTQYF,NA,TRBV27,TRBJ2-3,NA
TGTGCCAGCAGCTTAGGAAGCTTTCAGTACTTC,CASSLGSFQYF,NA,TRBV7-8,TRBJ2-4,NA
TGTGCCTCCTTCAGTACAGGTTCTAACTATGGCTACACCTTC,CASFSTGSNYGYTF,many,TRBV27,TRBJ1-2,NA
TGTGCCAGCAGTTATTACTTGCCCGGGGAGCTGTTTTTT,CASSYYLPGELFF,few,TRBV6-5,TRBJ2-2,NA
TGTGCCAGCAGTGACTATCAGGGTCGGTTCTTC,CASSDYQGRFF,few,TRBV6-4,TRBJ2-1,NA
TGCGCCAGCAGCCCTTCTGTGGGTGCGGCCGAGCAGTACTTC,CASSPSVGAAEQYF,few,TRBV4-3,TRBJ2-7,NA
TGCGCCAGCAGCTTGTTAGGGCAGGTGAATGAGCAGTTCTTC,CASSLLGQVNEQFF,NA,TRBV5-1,TRBJ2-1,NA
TGTGCCAGCAGCTTAGCGGGACAGGGGGAACAGTACTTC,CASSLAGQGEQYF,many,TRBV7-6,TRBJ2-7,TRBD1
TGCGCCAGCAGCTCGGACAGCCATAGCAATCAGCCCCAGCATTTT,CASSSDSHSNQPQHF,many,TRBV4-1,TRBJ1-5,NA
TGTGCCAGCAGCAATCTGGTCCGGGGACTAGCGGACCCCTACGAGCAGTACTTC,CASSNLVRGLADPYEQYF,NA,TRBV21-1,TRBJ2-7,NA
TGCGCCAGCAGCCAAGTGTACGGCTCCTACGAGCAGTACTTC,CASSQVYGSYEQYF,many,TRBV4-1,TRBJ2-7,NA
TGCAGTGCTAGGGGGCGGGTGGACTATGGCTACACCTTC,CSARGRVDYGYTF,many,TRBV20-1,TRBJ1-2,NA
TGTGCCAGCAGCACAAACAGGAGGCGGGATACGCAGTATTTT,CASSTNRRRDTQYF,many,TRBV11-2,TRBJ2-3,NA
TGTGCCACCCAGCTCGGGTCCTACGAGCAGTACTTC,CATQLGSYEQYF,NA,TRBV28,TRBJ2-7,NA
TGTGCCATCAGTGAGGATGGCCCCTCCTACGAGCAGTACTTC,CAISEDGPSYEQYF,many,TRBV10-3,TRBJ2-7,NA
TGCGCCAGCAGCCAAGAACGGGTTGGCGATGAGCAGTTCTTC,CASSQERVGDEQFF,many,TRBV4-1,TRBJ2-1,NA
TGTGCCAGCAGTTTCTCAACAGGGACGGGGGAGACCCAGTACTTC,CASSFSTGTGETQYF,NA,TRBV28,TRBJ2-5,NA
TGCGCCAGCAGCCAAGAAGGGGCAGGCACTGGGGCCAACGTCCTGACTTTC,CASSQEGAGTGANVLTF,few,TRBV4-3,TRBJ2-6,NA
TGTGCCAGTAGGGGACTAGCGGGAGGGGTGGAGCAGTTCTTC,CASRGLAGGVEQFF,few,TRBV19,TRBJ2-1,TRBD2
TGCAGTGCTCGGACTAGCGGGAGTCGATGGCAAGAGACCCAGTACTTC,CSARTSGSRWQETQYF,NA,TRBV20-1,TRBJ2-5,TRBD2
TGTGCCAGCAGCTTATTGGGCCGCAGGGGAGATAGCACAGATACGCAGTATTTT,CASSLLGRRGDSTDTQYF,few,TRBV11-1,TRBJ2-3,NA
TGTGCCAGTAGTACGGTAGCGGGGGGTACTTTCGATGAGCAGTTCTTC,CASSTVAGGTFDEQFF,NA,TRBV19,TRBJ2-1,TRBD2
TGCAGTGTATTGTGGGGTACCGGGGAGCTGTTTTTT,CSVLWGTGELFF,NA,TRBV29-1,TRBJ2-2,NA
TGCAGTGCTTCCCACCCACTAGCGGAAGTATACGAGCAGTACTTC,CSASHPLAEVYEQYF,many,TRBV20-1,TRBJ2-7,TRBD2
TGTGCCAGCGGGGTAAACGCCCAAGATACGCAGTATTTT,CASGVNAQDTQYF,many,TRBV12-3/TRBV12-4,TRBJ2-3,NA
TGTGCCAGCAGAGTACCGGGACGGCGAAACACCATATATTTT,CASRVPGRRNTIYF,few,TRBV28,TRBJ1-3,NA
TGCAGCGTTGAAGGCTTTCCTACTTCTAGCTCCTACAATGAGCAGTTCTTC,CSVEGFPTSSSYNEQFF,many,TRBV29-1,TRBJ2-1,NA
TGTGCCAGCAGCTTAGCGGGGTTTTTTTCTGAGCAGTTCTTC,CASSLAGFFSEQFF,few,TRBV7-8,TRBJ2-1,NA
TGTGCCAGCAGCAATTCCGCACAGGGGTTACGTGCAGATAAGCAGTATTTT,CASSNSAQGLRADKQYF,NA,TRBV11-2,TRBJ2-3,TRBD1